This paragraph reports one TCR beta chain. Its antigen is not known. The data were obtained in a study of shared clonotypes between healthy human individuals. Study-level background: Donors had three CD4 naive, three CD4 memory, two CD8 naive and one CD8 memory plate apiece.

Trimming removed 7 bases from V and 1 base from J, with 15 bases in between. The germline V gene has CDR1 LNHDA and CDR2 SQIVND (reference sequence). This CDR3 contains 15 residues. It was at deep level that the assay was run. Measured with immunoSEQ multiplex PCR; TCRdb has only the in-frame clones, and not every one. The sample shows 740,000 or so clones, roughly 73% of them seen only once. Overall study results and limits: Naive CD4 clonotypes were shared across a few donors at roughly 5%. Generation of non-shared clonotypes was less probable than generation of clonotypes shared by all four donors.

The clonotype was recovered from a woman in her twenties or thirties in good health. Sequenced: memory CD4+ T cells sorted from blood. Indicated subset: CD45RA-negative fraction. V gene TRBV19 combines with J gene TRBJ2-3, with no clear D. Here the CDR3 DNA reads TGTGCCAGTACGGTGGCGTGGGATGGCACAGATACGCAGTATTTT. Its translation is CASTVAWDGTDTQYF.